Shown below are 20 T cell receptor beta chains from a single sample sequenced in a study of regulatory T cells in long-lasting Graves disease. Described time point: newly diagnosed GD, antithyroid drugs for less than 3 months. Researchers made the TCR library from RNA that was extracted from PBMCs. TCR beta libraries were built with iRepertoire HTBI primers and Arm-PCR of CDR3 regions. A single record per CDR3 protein comes from TCRdb applying MiXCR to the multiplex PCR reads. The data show 400,000 to 500,000 distinct CDR3 sequences, with roughly 15% seen just once and around a sixth held by the top ten. The data were also submitted as part of a second study, on T cells in Graves' hyperthyroidism and ophthalmopathy.

Material: peripheral blood mononuclear cells (PBMCs), obtained at new diagnosis, from a patient treated with antithyroid drugs. Source of these receptors: a woman aged 45-59 years with Graves disease.

This clonotype was picked up many times. The chain has TRBV19 and TRBJ1-5; D is possibly TRBD1 (6 bases). The CDR3 has 16 residues. CDR1 and CDR2 from the germline V gene are LNHDA and SQIVND (reference sequence). Trimming cost V 5 bases and J 6 bases, with 20 bases left between them. The CDR3 bases are TGTGCCAGTAGTCGGGGGAACACAGGGCAGGGTCAGCCCCAGCATTTT. Its protein is CASSRGNTGQGQPQHF. Combining the CDR3 with reference TRBV19 and TRBJ1-5 gives the whole variable domain DGGITQSPKYLFRKEGQNVTLSCEQNLNHDAMYWYRQDPGQGLRLIYYSQIVNDFQKGDIAEGYSVSREKKESFPLTVTSAQKNPTAFYLCASSRGNTGQGQPQHFGDGTRLSIL.

The chain joins TRBV3-1 to TRBJ2-7; 7 positions agree with TRBD1. Germline V gene data show CDR1 as LGHDT and CDR2 as YNNKEL (reference sequence). This CDR3 is built from 15 residues. After removal of 6 bases from V and 6 bases from J, the junction contained 14 bases not matched to a gene. The CDR3 here is CASSQSRTGGLEQYF. In DNA, the CDR3 is TGTGCCAGCAGTCAGAGCCGGACAGGCGGCCTCGAGCAGTACTTC.

This clonotype appeared a few times. A much larger clone lies one base from this, so it may be a read error. The V call is TRBV5-5, the J call TRBJ2-1; D remains ambiguous. CDR1 and CDR2 from the germline V gene are SGHKS and YYEKEE (reference sequence). The CDR3 loop spans 15 amino acids. For the CDR3, the DNA is TGTGCCAACAGCTTAGCAACGGCAGGCAACAATGAGCAGTTCTTC. It yields the protein CANSLATAGNNEQFF.

In this sample, this clonotype turned up many times. V and J are TRBV11-2 and TRBJ2-1; 7 bases are a match to TRBD1. This CDR3 is 15 amino acids long. Trimming cost V 6 bases and J 3 bases; bases outside gene matches: 8. The germline CDR1 and CDR2 sequences are SGHAT and FQNNGV. This CDR3 reads CASRLKRDSYNEQFF. DNA for the CDR3: TGTGCCAGCAGGCTAAAAAGGGACAGCTACAATGAGCAGTTCTTC.

This clonotype was counted a single time. A much bigger clone sits one base away, suggesting this may be a read error. This chain connects TRBV7-8 to TRBJ2-3, with 7 bases identical to TRBD1. The J call is doubtful: the DNA matches TRBJ2-5 better. CDR1 is SGHVS and CDR2 is FQNEAQ in the germline V gene. The length of the CDR3 is 14 residues. The CDR3: CASAGNLQGETQYF. The CDR3 bases are TGTGCCAGCGCGGGCAATCTACAGGGGGAGACCCAGTACTTC.

This clonotype was detected a few times. The chain carries TRBV18 and TRBJ2-6; 11 positions match TRBD1. V was pared by 6 bases and J by 1 base, with 5 bases of the junction left unmatched. Germline V gives CDR1 KGHSH, CDR2 LQKENI. The CDR3 spans 17 residues. The CDR3 spells CASSGQGALSGANVLTF. For the CDR3, the DNA is TGTGCCAGCTCCGGACAGGGGGCGCTTTCTGGGGCCAACGTCCTGACTTTC.

The gene calls are TRBV6-2 or TRBV6-3 and TRBJ2-5, with 16 bases lining up with TRBD2. CDR1 MNHEY and CDR2 SVGEGT come from the germline V gene. The CDR3 runs to 16 residues. The V segment lost 10 bases and the J segment 2 bases; nucleotides outside the gene matches: 7. CDR3 in amino acids: CATKRGLAGGQETQYF. In DNA form, the CDR3 reads TGTGCCACGAAAAGGGGACTAGCGGGAGGGCAAGAGACCCAGTACTTC.

The chain uses TRBV19 and TRBJ2-7; 11 nucleotides align to TRBD2. Germline CDR1 is LNHDA and CDR2 is SQIVND (reference sequence). This CDR3 region has 13 residues. V lost 4 bases, J lost 7 bases, and 3 bases stayed unmatched. The CDR3 region has the DNA TGTGCCAGTAGTACCGGACTAGCGGGTGAGCAGTACTTC. Protein product: CASSTGLAGEQYF.

As for this clonotype: The junction and the germline gene differ at one end; a read error may be behind it. This chain uses TRBV7-2 with TRBJ1-2; 9 bases match TRBD1. The CDR3 covers 15 residues. The germline V gene encodes CDR1 SGHTA and CDR2 FQGNSA. CDR3: CAGSITGQGNYGYTF. The CDR3 coding sequence is TGTGCCGGCAGCATCACGGGACAGGGAAACTATGGCTACACCTTC.

This clonotype appeared many times. This chain connects TRBV28 to TRBJ2-2; D not certain. Looked up from germline, CDR1 is MDHEN and CDR2 is SYDVKM. Trimming pared 6 bases from V and 0 bases from J, leaving 11 bases between. The CDR3 is 15 amino acids. CDR3 sequence reads: CASSIDGPNTGELFF. CDR3 DNA sequence: TGTGCCAGCAGCATCGACGGTCCGAACACCGGGGAGCTGTTTTTT.

The table lists this clonotype with many counts. V usage is TRBV28 and J usage is TRBJ2-7, with 7 bases that match TRBD1. With 5 bases clipped from V and 4 bases from J, the junction kept 8 bases outside the gene matches. The germline gives CDR1 MDHEN, CDR2 SYDVKM. This CDR3 has 14 residues. CDR3 nucleotides: TGTGCCAGCAGTGCCCCGGACAGGCCATACGAGCAGTACTTC. It translates to CASSAPDRPYEQYF.

On this clonotype: It may be a read error: a sequence one base away is much more abundant. This rearrangement joins TRBV18 to TRBJ1-4, with D tentatively TRBD1 (5 bases). The CDR3 is 13 amino acids. CDR1 and CDR2 (germline): KGHSH, LQKENI. DNA for the CDR3: TGTGCCAGCTCACCAAAGACAGATGAACAACTGTTTTTT. It translates to CASSPKTDEQLFF.

This clonotype came up a few times. The chain employs TRBV5-1 and TRBJ2-5; 7 nucleotides align to TRBD2. This CDR3 has 16 residues. Germline CDR1 is SGHRS and CDR2 is YFSETQ. The V and J ends lost 0 bases and 0 bases, in that order; junction bases with no gene match: 5. The CDR3 spells CASSLEAGRYQETQYF. The CDR3 DNA reads as TGCGCCAGCAGCTTGGAAGCGGGAAGGTACCAAGAGACCCAGTACTTC.

In the case of this clonotype: Since no conserved phenylalanine or tryptophan closes the CDR3, a read error is the likely cause. This chain connects TRBV4-1 to TRBJ2-7, with 11 nucleotides matching TRBD1. V shed 3 bases, J shed 1 base, and the junction held 5 bases outside the gene matches. The CDR3 loop spans 16 amino acids. Germline loops: CDR1 MGHRA, CDR2 YSYEKL. CDR3 residues: CASSHPGTGGSYEQYL. Written as DNA, the CDR3 is TGCGCCAGCAGCCACCCGGGGACAGGGGGGTCCTACGAGCAGTACCTC.

This clonotype was found many times. Written as DNA, the CDR3 is TGTGCCAGCAGCGCAAGCGGGCGCACAGATACGCAGTATTTT. It specifies CASSASGRTDTQYF. This sequence joins TRBV7-3 and TRBJ2-3; perhaps TRBD2 as D (6 bases). Germline CDR1 and CDR2: SGHTA and FQGTGA. The CDR3 contains 14 residues. Trimming took 5 bases from V and 1 from J, leaving 10 bases between them.

Remarks on this clonotype: At one end, the junction sequence differs from germline, possibly due to a read error. The CDR3 is CACSAGGGAGELFF. Written as DNA, the CDR3 is TGTGCCTGCAGCGCAGGTGGGGGGGCTGGGGAGCTGTTTTTT. This rearrangement joins TRBV9 to TRBJ2-2; D is perhaps TRBD2 (7 bases). This CDR3 has 14 residues. Germline V gene data show CDR1 as SGDLS and CDR2 as YYNGEE.

A few counts support this clonotype. The chain's CDR3 is CATSDLGPRGTDTQYF. The CDR3 DNA reads as TGTGCCACCAGTGATTTGGGGCCACGAGGCACAGATACGCAGTATTTT. The rearrangement links TRBV24-1 to TRBJ2-3; D not resolved. This CDR3 has 16 residues. Between the trimmed V and J ends, which lost 0 bases and 1 base, there was a span of 10 bases. CDR1 is KGHDR, CDR2 SFDVKD, per germline.

Many counts were recorded for this clonotype. The V and J genes are TRBV3-1 and TRBJ2-4; D remains ambiguous. The germline gives CDR1 LGHDT, CDR2 YNNKEL (reference sequence). The CDR3 is 11 amino acids. V was shortened by 3 bases and J by 11 bases, with 8 bases between the two germline ends. The CDR3 spells CASSHLDLQYF. CDR3 bases: TGTGCCAGCAGCCACTTGGACCTTCAGTACTTC.

This clonotype was picked up a small number of times. One base away lies a much larger clone, so this may be a sequencing read error. This rearrangement joins TRBV20-1 to TRBJ2-1, with D hard to call. The CDR3 totals 16 residues. Germline-derived CDR1 and CDR2 are DFQATT and SNEGSKA (reference sequence). The CDR3 DNA reads TGCAGTGCTCCTAGAGCATGGGGAATTGTAAACAATGTGCAGTTCTTC. It yields the protein CSAPRAWGIVNNVQFF.

The chain has TRBV13 and TRBJ2-1; 10 nucleotides match TRBD2. The CDR3 covers 15 residues. Germline assignment: CDR1 PRHDT and CDR2 FYEKMQ (reference sequence). V lost 5 bases and J lost 10; bases outside the gene matches: 11. CDR3 sequence reads: CASSLKREGLFEQFF. DNA for the CDR3: TGTGCCAGCAGCCTGAAGCGGGAGGGCCTATTCGAGCAGTTCTTC. The full variable domain, with the rest looked up from reference TRBV13 and TRBJ2-1, is AAGVIQSPRHLIKEKRETATLKCYPIPRHDTVYWYQQGPGQDPQFLISFYEKMQSDKGSIPDRFSAQQFSDYHSELNMSSLELGDSALYFCASSLKREGLFEQFFGPGTRLTVL.